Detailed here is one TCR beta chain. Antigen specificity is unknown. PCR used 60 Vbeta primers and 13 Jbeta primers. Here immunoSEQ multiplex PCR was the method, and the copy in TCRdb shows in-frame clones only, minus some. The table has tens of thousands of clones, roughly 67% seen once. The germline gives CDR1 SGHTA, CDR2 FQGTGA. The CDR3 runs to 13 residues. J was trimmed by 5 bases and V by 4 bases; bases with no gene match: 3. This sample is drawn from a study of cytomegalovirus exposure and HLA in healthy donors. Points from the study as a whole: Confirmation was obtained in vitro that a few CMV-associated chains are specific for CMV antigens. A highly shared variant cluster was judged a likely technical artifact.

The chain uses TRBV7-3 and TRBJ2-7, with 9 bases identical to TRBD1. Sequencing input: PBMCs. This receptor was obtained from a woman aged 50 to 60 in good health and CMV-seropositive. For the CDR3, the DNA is TGTGCCAGCAGCTCTGACAGGGGGAACGAGCAGTACTTC. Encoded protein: CASSSDRGNEQYF.